This T cell receptor beta chain was found in a study of T cell responses to AZD1222 COVID-19 vaccine. Worth noting for this clone: Its antigen is unidentified.

V was pared by 5 bases and J by 7 bases, with 3 bases of the junction left unmatched. The CDR3 consists of 12 residues. In germline, CDR1 is GTSNPN, CDR2 SVGIG (reference sequence). Generated by immunoSEQ multiplex PCR, the TCRdb table keeps only in-frame clones and is missing some. This sample carries about 160,000 clones, approximately 90% of them seen once, and the ten largest clones take 4.3%. Notes on the study in general: Among spike-specific TCRs, nearly half reportedly target unmutated variant regions. There were repertoire samples only from the period after the peak T cell response. Clonal diversity was possibly underestimated, and white British individuals and females predominated among donors. Only 5 or 6 individuals given AZD1222 were seropositive at baseline.

The clonotype comes from an adult who received the AZD1222 COVID-19 vaccine. The chain has TRBV30 and TRBJ2-1, with 9 bases that match TRBD1. Sequenced material: peripheral blood, taken 28 days after the second AZD1222 dose. CDR3 nucleotide sequence: TGTGCCTGGGGACAGGGGAGGAATGAGCAGTTCTTC. It is translated as CAWGQGRNEQFF. The entire variable domain, with the rest obtained from reference TRBV30 and TRBJ2-1, is as follows: SQTIHQWPATLVQPVGSPLSLECTVEGTSNPNLYWYRQAAGRGLQLLFYSVGIGQISSEVPQNLSASRPQDRQFILSSKKLLLSDSGFYLCAWGQGRNEQFFGPGTRLTVL.